This T cell receptor beta chain came from a study of PD-L1 blockade in urothelial cancer. Study background: The patients first took atezolizumab in about 2014, receiving 1,200 mg intravenously every 3 weeks.

Time point here: pretreatment peripheral blood. The ends were cut back, 0 bases at V and 5 bases at J, with 13 bases in the middle. The CDR3 spans 15 residues. Looked up from germline, CDR1 is PRHDT and CDR2 is FYEKMQ (reference sequence). Spike-ins of synthetic TCR analog templates went into each PCR. Clones were sequenced by immunoSEQ multiplex PCR, and TCRdb holds only the in-frame ones, with some missing. The sample carries about 50,000 clones, 87% recorded once. The V gene is TRBV13, the J gene TRBJ2-5; TRBD1 is a possible D gene (7 bases). The TCR was taken from a woman aged 55-69 years with urothelial cancer. Sequencing used PBMCs, obtained around atezolizumab (anti-PD-L1) treatment. The CDR3 is CASSLGQGGEETQYF. CDR3 nucleotides: TGTGCCAGCAGCTTAGGTCAGGGGGGAGAGGAGACCCAGTACTTC.